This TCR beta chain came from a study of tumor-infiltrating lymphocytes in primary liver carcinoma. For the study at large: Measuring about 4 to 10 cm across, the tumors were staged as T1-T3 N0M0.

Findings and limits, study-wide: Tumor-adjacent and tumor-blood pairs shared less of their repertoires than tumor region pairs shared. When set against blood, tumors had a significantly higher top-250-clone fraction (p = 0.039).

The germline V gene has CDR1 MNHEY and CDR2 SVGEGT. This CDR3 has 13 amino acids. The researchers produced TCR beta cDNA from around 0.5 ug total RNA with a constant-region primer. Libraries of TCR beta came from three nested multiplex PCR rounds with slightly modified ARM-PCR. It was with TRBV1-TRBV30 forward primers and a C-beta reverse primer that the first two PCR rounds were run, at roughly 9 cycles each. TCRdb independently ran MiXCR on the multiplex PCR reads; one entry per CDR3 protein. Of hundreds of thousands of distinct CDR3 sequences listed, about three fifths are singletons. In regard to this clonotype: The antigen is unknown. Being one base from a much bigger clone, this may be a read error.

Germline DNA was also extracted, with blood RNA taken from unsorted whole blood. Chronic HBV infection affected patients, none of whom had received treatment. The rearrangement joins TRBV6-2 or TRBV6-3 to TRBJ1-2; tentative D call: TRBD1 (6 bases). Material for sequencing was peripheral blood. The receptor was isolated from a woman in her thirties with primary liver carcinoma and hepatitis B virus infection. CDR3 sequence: CASSSTGAYGYIF. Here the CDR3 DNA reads TGTGCCAGCAGTTCGACAGGAGCCTATGGCTACATCTTC.